This T cell receptor (beta chain) was captured in a study of Ad26.COV2.S vaccination and SARS-CoV-2 variants. CDR3 length equals 15 residues. CDR1 SEHNR and CDR2 FQNEAQ come from the germline V gene (reference sequence). Deletions cut 0 bases from V and 1 base from J, with 9 bases between. As regards this clone: The antigen is unknown.

Documented treatment: some 20 received Ad26.COV2.S at low or high dose, single or two shots; several received placebo; per-sample allocation not given. All samples were drawn on day 63, counting from the first vaccine or placebo injection. Vaccine was an Ad26 vector expressing Wuhan-strain SARS-CoV-2 spike. Study outcomes and limitations: Possibly, TCR breadth and depth analyses underestimated total T cell responses. It was vaccine recipients, not placebo recipients, who had the higher spike-specific TCR breadth.

Sequencing used immunoSEQ multiplex PCR; TCRdb keeps in-frame clones, though not all of them. The repertoire holds about 350,000 clones, with 65% to 90% as singletons. The receptor was derived from a person between 18 and 65 years old who received the Ad26.COV2.S COVID-19 vaccine or a placebo. The sequences come from peripheral blood, collected in a trial of Ad26.COV2.S vaccine versus placebo. This chain connects TRBV7-9 to TRBJ1-1; no firm D call. CDR3 protein: CASSLALEGNTEAFF. The CDR3 bases are TGTGCCAGCAGCTTAGCGTTGGAGGGGAACACTGAAGCTTTCTTT.